The rows below give T cell receptor beta chains drawn from one sample of a study of T cell responses to AZD1222 COVID-19 vaccine. Assay: immunoSEQ multiplex PCR; the TCRdb copy retains only in-frame clones and omits some. The repertoire holds some 70,000 clones, with 82% as singletons. Sample: peripheral blood, taken on day 0 of AZD1222 vaccination. The source is an adult in good health. The CDR3 runs from the conserved cysteine through the conserved F or W. The order of the fields is V gene, J gene, clone size, D gene, CDR3 protein, CDR3 DNA. A D gene is named only where the DNA matches it firmly. Expanded clones get a size class; other rows say once, few or many, or leave the size out.

>TRBV6-5|TRBJ2-5|NA|NA
CASSPLRGKETQYF
TGTGCCAGCAGTCCACTACGGGGGAAAGAGACCCAGTACTTC
>TRBV4-2|TRBJ2-7|few|NA
CASQSAGPLSKQYF
TGTGCCAGCCAAAGTGCAGGGCCCCTCAGCAAGCAGTACTTC
>TRBV9|TRBJ1-1|NA|NA
CASSFQTANTEAFF
TGTGCCAGCAGCTTCCAGACAGCGAACACTGAAGCTTTCTTT
>TRBV5-1|TRBJ2-7|NA|TRBD1
CASSLGQDNYEQYF
TGCGCCAGCAGCTTAGGACAGGATAACTACGAGCAGTACTTC
>TRBV7-9|TRBJ1-3|NA|NA
CASSLDRAGSYSGNTIYF
TGTGCCAGCAGCTTAGACCGGGCCGGGTCCTACTCTGGAAACACCATATATTTT
>TRBV19|TRBJ2-2|NA|TRBD2
CASSTRGGGELFF
TGTGCCAGTAGTACCCGCGGGGGCGGGGAGCTGTTTTTT
>TRBV4-2|TRBJ2-3|NA|NA
CASSQEPTDTQYF
TGTGCCAGCAGCCAAGAACCCACAGATACGCAGTATTTT
>TRBV4-1|TRBJ2-1|NA|NA
CASSQPPSGARDEQFF
TGCGCCAGCAGCCAGCCCCCCTCCGGAGCGAGGGATGAGCAGTTCTTC
>TRBV2|TRBJ2-3|once|NA
CASSGDFSPATDTQYF
TGTGCCAGCAGTGGGGACTTTTCCCCCGCGACAGATACGCAGTATTTT
>TRBV11-2|TRBJ1-2|NA|NA
CASSLERGIGYTF
TGTGCCAGCAGCTTAGAAAGGGGTATTGGCTACACCTTC
>TRBV4-1|TRBJ2-7|NA|TRBD1
CASSQGGTGPYEQYF
TGCGCCAGCAGCCAAGGGGGGACAGGTCCCTACGAGCAGTACTTC
>TRBV5-6|TRBJ2-1|NA|NA
CASSTGHLLLYNEQFF
TGTGCCAGCAGCACCGGACACCTTTTATTATACAATGAGCAGTTCTTC
>TRBV19|TRBJ1-4|NA|TRBD1
CASSRDRGDEKLFF
TGTGCCAGTAGTAGGGACAGGGGGGATGAAAAACTGTTTTTT
>TRBV13|TRBJ2-3|NA|NA
CASSRIGARTDTQYF
TGTGCCAGCAGCCGGATCGGGGCCAGGACAGATACGCAGTATTTT
>TRBV11-3|TRBJ1-3|NA|NA
CASSSTSRAGNTIYF
TGTGCCAGCAGCTCCACAAGCAGGGCGGGAAACACCATATATTTT
>TRBV7-8|TRBJ1-2|NA|NA
CASSVDQKGYTF
TGTGCCAGCAGCGTCGACCAGAAAGGCTACACCTTC
>TRBV7-8|TRBJ1-4|NA|TRBD1
CASSFLRDSLQGVELFF
TGTGCCAGCAGCTTCCTCCGTGATTCCTTACAGGGGGTGGAACTGTTTTTT
>TRBV3-1/TRBV3-2|TRBJ2-7|NA|NA
CASSRGPLYEQYF
TGTGCCAGCAGCAGGGGACCCCTCTACGAGCAGTACTTC
>TRBV7-9|TRBJ2-7|few|NA
CASSHRDTYEQYF
TGTGCCAGCAGTCACAGAGATACATACGAGCAGTACTTC
>TRBV14|TRBJ1-5|NA|NA
CASSPEQDSNQPQHF
TGTGCCAGCAGCCCAGAACAGGATAGCAATCAGCCCCAGCATTTT
>TRBV9|TRBJ1-1|NA|NA
CASAGDEVTEAFF
TGTGCCAGCGCGGGGGACGAGGTCACTGAAGCTTTCTTT
>TRBV3-1/TRBV3-2|TRBJ2-1|NA|NA
CASSQAQGSASLFF
TGTGCCAGCAGCCAAGCTCAGGGCTCGGCTAGTCTGTTCTTC
>TRBV10-2|TRBJ1-5|once|NA
CASRDSITNQPQHF
TGCGCCAGCAGGGACAGTATAACCAATCAGCCCCAGCATTTT
>TRBV10-3|TRBJ1-4|NA|TRBD1
CAISEHRGDEKLFF
TGTGCCATCAGTGAGCACAGGGGAGATGAAAAACTGTTTTTT
>TRBV10-2|TRBJ1-5|once|TRBD1
CASQDRAGQPQHF
TGCGCCAGCCAGGACAGGGCAGGTCAGCCCCAGCATTTT
>TRBV4-3|TRBJ2-7|NA|NA
CASSPTAGSYEQYF
TGCGCCAGCAGCCCAACAGCGGGCTCCTACGAGCAGTACTTC
>TRBV6-5|TRBJ1-2|NA|NA
CASSNRLSYGYTF
TGTGCCAGCAGTAACAGGCTTTCTTATGGCTACACCTTC
>TRBV5-1|TRBJ2-5|NA|TRBD1
CASTGGETQYF
TGCGCCAGTACAGGGGGAGAGACCCAGTACTTC
>TRBV5-1|TRBJ2-3|few|TRBD2
CASSFSGGATDTQYF
TGCGCCAGCAGCTTCAGCGGGGGGGCCACAGATACGCAGTATTTT
>TRBV6-5|TRBJ1-1|NA|NA
CASSTTGNTEAFF
TGTGCCAGCAGTACTACAGGGAACACTGAAGCTTTCTTT
>TRBV20-1|TRBJ1-6|NA|NA
CSASRGLSYNSPLHF
TGCAGTGCTAGTCGGGGCCTCTCCTATAATTCACCCCTCCACTTT
>TRBV30|TRBJ2-3|NA|NA
CAWRTRTDTQYF
TGTGCCTGGAGGACCCGAACAGATACGCAGTATTTT
>TRBV28|TRBJ1-5|NA|NA
CASSVQGYSNQPQHF
TGTGCCAGCAGCGTACAGGGCTATAGCAATCAGCCCCAGCATTTT
>TRBV19|TRBJ1-4|NA|TRBD1
CASTPTGTVEKLFF
TGTGCCAGTACCCCTACCGGGACAGTTGAAAAACTGTTTTTT
>TRBV28|TRBJ1-2|NA|TRBD1
CASSPGGDYGYTF
TGTGCCAGCAGTCCAGGGGGTGACTATGGCTACACCTTC
>TRBV12-3/TRBV12-4|TRBJ1-2|NA|NA
CASSFGQGGGYTF
TGTGCCAGCAGTTTCGGTCAGGGTGGTGGCTACACCTTC
>TRBV6-5|TRBJ2-5|NA|NA
CASSYAAGVETQYF
TGTGCCAGCAGTTACGCCGCAGGGGTAGAGACCCAGTACTTC
>TRBV11-2|TRBJ2-5|NA|NA
CASSLQETQYF
TGTGCCAGCAGCTTACAAGAGACCCAGTACTTC
>TRBV18|TRBJ1-4|NA|NA
CASSRSGPRDEKLFF
TGTGCCAGCTCCCGGTCGGGTCCCCGGGATGAAAAACTGTTTTTT
>TRBV9|TRBJ2-7|NA|NA
CASSVDGGNYEQYF
TGTGCCAGCAGCGTAGATGGGGGAAACTACGAGCAGTACTTC
>TRBV5-1|TRBJ2-1|NA|TRBD1
CASSLGTGGSLSSYNEQFF
TGCGCCAGCAGCCTAGGGACAGGTGGGTCCCTTAGCTCCTACAATGAGCAGTTCTTC
>TRBV25-1|TRBJ2-3|NA|NA
CASSELGTGADTQYF
TGTGCCAGCAGTGAACTAGGGACGGGGGCAGATACGCAGTATTTT
>TRBV7-8|TRBJ1-2|NA|NA
CASSPVSGAGGYTF
TGTGCCAGCAGTCCGGTTTCGGGGGCGGGTGGCTACACCTTC
>TRBV15|TRBJ1-6|NA|NA
CATSTYNSPLHF
TGTGCCACCAGCACCTATAACTCACCCCTCCACTTT
>TRBV7-9|TRBJ1-5|NA|TRBD1
CASSSDRDHQPQHF
TGTGCCAGCAGCTCCGACAGGGACCATCAGCCCCAGCATTTT
>TRBV6-5|TRBJ1-3|NA|NA
CASSYSVGANTIYF
TGTGCCAGCAGTTACTCGGTGGGAGCAAACACCATATATTTT